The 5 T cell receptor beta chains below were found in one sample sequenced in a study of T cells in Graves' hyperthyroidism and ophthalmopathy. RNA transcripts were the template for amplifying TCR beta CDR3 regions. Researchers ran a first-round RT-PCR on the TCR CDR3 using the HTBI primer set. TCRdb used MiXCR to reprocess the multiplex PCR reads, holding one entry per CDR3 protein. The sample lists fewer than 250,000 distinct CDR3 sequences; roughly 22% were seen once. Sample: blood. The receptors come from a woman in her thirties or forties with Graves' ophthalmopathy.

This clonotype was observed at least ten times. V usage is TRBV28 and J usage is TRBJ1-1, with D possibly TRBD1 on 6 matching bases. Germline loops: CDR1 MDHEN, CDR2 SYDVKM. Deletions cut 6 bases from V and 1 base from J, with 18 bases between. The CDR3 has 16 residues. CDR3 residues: CASRTLGGARNTEAFF. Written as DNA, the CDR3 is TGTGCCAGCAGAACCCTCGGGGGGGCGCGGAACACTGAAGCTTTCTTT.

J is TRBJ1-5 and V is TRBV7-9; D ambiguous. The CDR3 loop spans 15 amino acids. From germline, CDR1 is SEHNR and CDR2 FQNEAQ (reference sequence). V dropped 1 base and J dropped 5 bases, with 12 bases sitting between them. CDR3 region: CASSLVGGGDQPQHF. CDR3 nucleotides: TGTGCCAGCAGCTTAGTAGGAGGTGGAGATCAGCCCCAGCATTTT. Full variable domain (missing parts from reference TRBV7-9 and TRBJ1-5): DTGVSQNPRHKITKRGQNVTFRCDPISEHNRLYWYRQTLGQGPEFLTYFQNEAQLEKSRLLSDRFSAERPKGSFSTLEIQRTEQGDSAMYLCASSLVGGGDQPQHFGDGTRLSIL.

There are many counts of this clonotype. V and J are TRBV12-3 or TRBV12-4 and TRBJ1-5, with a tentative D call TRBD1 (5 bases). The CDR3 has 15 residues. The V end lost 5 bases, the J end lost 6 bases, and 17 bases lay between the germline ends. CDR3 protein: CASSHQGEESQPQHF. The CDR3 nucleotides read TGTGCCAGCAGTCATCAGGGAGAGGAAAGTCAGCCCCAGCATTTT.

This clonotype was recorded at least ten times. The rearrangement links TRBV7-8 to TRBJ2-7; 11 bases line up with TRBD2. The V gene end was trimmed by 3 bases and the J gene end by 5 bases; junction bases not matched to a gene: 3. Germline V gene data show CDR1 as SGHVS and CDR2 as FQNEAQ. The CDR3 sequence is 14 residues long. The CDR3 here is CASSFGSGRDEQYF. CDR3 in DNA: TGTGCCAGCAGCTTTGGTAGCGGGAGGGACGAGCAGTACTTC.

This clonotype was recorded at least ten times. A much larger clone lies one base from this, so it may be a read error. This CDR3 reads CASSGRESAESQYF. CDR3 DNA: TGTGCCAGCAGTGGTCGGGAGAGTGCGGAGTCCCAGTACTTC. The V call is TRBV12-3 or TRBV12-4, the J call TRBJ2-5; D perhaps matches TRBD2 (6 bases). The CDR3 totals 14 residues. V gave up 5 bases and J gave up 9 bases, with 19 bases separating them.